The sequence of this T cell receptor beta chain was determined in a study of response to subunit inactivated influenza vaccine. CDR3 length: 14 amino acids. Trimming left V 10 bases short and J 4 bases short, with 17 bases between. Germline V gene lookup returns CDR1 MNHNS and CDR2 SASEGT. In its sample, this clonotype was seen a few times. The antigen remains undetermined. TCRdb re-analysed the RT-PCR reads in MiXCR, keeping a single row per CDR3 protein. The repertoire holds around 530,000 distinct CDR3 sequences, with approximately 10% as singletons. Notes on the study in general: Only a handful of new T cells, the authors suggested, are recruited with each seasonal influenza vaccination.

This specimen consisted of PBMCs from blood, obtained on the day of vaccination. The sequence was collected from a man aged 50-59 years who received an inactivated influenza vaccine. The chain links TRBV6-1 to TRBJ2-1; D ambiguous. The CDR3 bases are TGTGCCACCATCTCGGTGGACGGATACAATGAGCAGTTCTTC. It specifies CATISVDGYNEQFF.